Listed below are T cell receptor beta chains from one sample, sequenced in a study of a mutant IDH1 vaccine in newly diagnosed glioma. No antigen has been identified for these receptors. Here immunoSEQ multiplex PCR was the method, and the copy in TCRdb shows in-frame clones only, minus some. The table has some 51,000 clones, about 77% seen once; the top ten hold roughly 5.6%. The specimen was PBMCs, collected from a glioma patient whose treatment included an IDH1 peptide vaccine. The receptors were gathered from a man aged 45-65 years with glioma. Both conserved end residues are part of each CDR3. The D gene is left open where the match is weak. Clone size is given for some rows only: seen once, a few or many times, or a class if the clone is expanded.

D gene	V gene	J gene	clone size	CDR3 protein	CDR3 DNA
TRBD2	TRBV27	TRBJ2-2	.	CASSLAGGHANTGELFF	TGTGCCAGCAGTTTAGCGGGGGGCCACGCGAACACCGGGGAGCTGTTTTTT
TRBD2	TRBV7-8	TRBJ2-1	few	CASSFSRGGYNEQFF	TGTGCCAGCAGCTTTAGTCGGGGGGGTTACAATGAGCAGTTCTTC
.	TRBV2	TRBJ2-2	.	CASSEARANTGELFF	TGTGCCAGCAGTGAAGCCAGGGCGAACACCGGGGAGCTGTTTTTT
TRBD1	TRBV5-6	TRBJ1-5	.	CASSLGDRGGSQPQHF	TGTGCCAGCAGCTTGGGGGACAGGGGCGGGTCTCAGCCCCAGCATTTT
TRBD2	TRBV6-4	TRBJ2-1	few	CASSDLSGGVSNEQFF	TGTGCCAGCAGTGACCTTAGCGGGGGGGTTTCTAATGAGCAGTTCTTC
.	TRBV2	TRBJ1-5	.	CASSEGGDGNQPQHF	TGTGCCAGCAGTGAAGGAGGGGATGGCAATCAGCCCCAGCATTTT
.	TRBV5-4	TRBJ2-5	.	CASSLVRNKETQYF	TGTGCCAGCAGCTTGGTTAGGAACAAAGAGACCCAGTACTTC
TRBD2	TRBV19	TRBJ2-2	few	CASTSGGDFANTGELFF	TGTGCCAGTACTAGCGGGGGGGATTTTGCGAACACCGGGGAGCTGTTTTTT
TRBD1	TRBV5-1	TRBJ2-2	.	CASSLDPGGVTGELFF	TGCGCCAGCAGCTTGGATCCAGGGGGCGTCACCGGGGAGCTGTTTTTT
.	TRBV2	TRBJ2-7	.	CARQIGQGNEQYF	TGTGCCAGGCAGATAGGTCAGGGCAACGAGCAGTACTTC
.	TRBV2	TRBJ2-3	few	CASSEAGYTDTQYF	TGTGCCAGCAGTGAAGCGGGATACACAGATACGCAGTATTTT
.	TRBV9	TRBJ2-5	few	CASSLGAGRDGETQYF	TGTGCCAGCAGCCTTGGGGCAGGAAGGGACGGAGAGACCCAGTACTTC
.	TRBV5-1	TRBJ2-3	.	CASSTEEGTDTQYF	TGCGCCAGCAGCACAGAGGAGGGCACAGATACGCAGTATTTT
TRBD1	TRBV28	TRBJ2-7	.	CASTSTGQGGNEQYF	TGTGCCAGCACCTCAACTGGACAGGGAGGAAACGAGCAGTACTTC
.	TRBV27	TRBJ1-1	.	CASRTQSGHRNTEAFF	TGTGCCAGCAGAACTCAATCAGGACACAGGAACACTGAAGCTTTCTTT
.	TRBV4-1	TRBJ1-2	once	CASSQRGFQGEGYTF	TGCGCCAGCAGCCAAAGAGGTTTTCAAGGGGAGGGATACACCTTC
.	TRBV5-5	TRBJ1-2	.	CASSLGIIDGYTF	TGTGCCAGCAGCTTAGGGATCATTGATGGCTACACCTTC
.	TRBV19	TRBJ1-5	.	CAAGGGGQPQHF	TGTGCCGCTGGAGGGGGTGGCCAGCCCCAGCATTTT
.	TRBV7-9	TRBJ2-4	.	CASSLATGFTIQYF	TGTGCCAGCAGCTTAGCAACAGGGTTTACCATTCAGTACTTC
.	TRBV7-8	TRBJ1-5	.	CASSAEGTRVSNQPQHF	TGTGCCAGCAGTGCAGAGGGTACAAGGGTGAGCAATCAGCCCCAGCATTTT
TRBD1	TRBV18	TRBJ2-7	.	CASSPGTESSYEQYF	TGTGCCAGCTCACCCGGGACAGAAAGCTCCTACGAGCAGTACTTC
.	TRBV29-1	TRBJ1-1	.	CSSRTQNTEAFF	TGCAGCTCAAGGACCCAGAACACTGAAGCTTTCTTT
TRBD2	TRBV4-2	TRBJ2-1	.	CASSQDIAGGYEQFF	TGTGCCAGCAGCCAAGATATAGCGGGGGGGTATGAGCAGTTCTTC
.	TRBV7-2	TRBJ1-5	.	CASSLAQRYQPQHF	TGTGCCAGCAGCTTAGCACAGCGATATCAGCCCCAGCATTTT
.	TRBV7-8	TRBJ1-2	.	CASSLGRIYGYTF	TGTGCCAGCAGCTTGGGCAGGATCTATGGCTACACCTTC
TRBD1	TRBV5-4	TRBJ2-7	.	CASSLLDRAYEQYF	TGTGCCAGCAGCTTGTTAGACAGGGCGTACGAGCAGTACTTC
.	TRBV11-2	TRBJ2-7	.	CASSGYGKSSYEQYF	TGTGCCAGCAGCGGATACGGTAAGAGCTCCTACGAGCAGTACTTC
TRBD1	TRBV5-1	TRBJ2-7	.	CASSLDRGYEQYF	TGCGCCAGCAGCTTGGACAGGGGGTACGAGCAGTACTTC
.	TRBV7-9	TRBJ1-2	once	CASSLGQVYGYTF	TGTGCCAGCAGCTTAGGACAGGTATATGGCTACACCTTC
.	TRBV5-1	TRBJ1-1	.	CASSKANMGNTEAFF	TGCGCCAGCAGCAAGGCAAATATGGGGAACACTGAAGCTTTCTTT
TRBD1	TRBV15	TRBJ2-7	.	CATSRGTGSSYEQYF	TGTGCCACCAGCAGAGGGACAGGGAGCTCCTACGAGCAGTACTTC
.	TRBV7-2	TRBJ2-7	.	CASSFGRSSYEQYF	TGTGCCAGCAGCTTCGGCAGGAGCTCCTACGAGCAGTACTTC
.	TRBV18	TRBJ1-1	.	CASSPPGVPNTEAFF	TGTGCCAGCTCACCACCGGGGGTTCCGAACACTGAAGCTTTCTTT
.	TRBV18	TRBJ1-1	.	CASSIDGGTEAFF	TGTGCCAGCTCAATTGACGGGGGCACTGAAGCTTTCTTT
.	TRBV6-5	TRBJ1-1	.	CASSPHTLNTEAFF	TGTGCCAGCAGTCCACATACCCTGAACACTGAAGCTTTCTTT
.	TRBV7-9	TRBJ1-1	few	CASSLVSGNTEAFF	TGTGCCAGCAGCTTAGTGTCAGGGAACACTGAAGCTTTCTTT
.	TRBV7-3	TRBJ1-2	.	CASSPGGNNYGYTF	TGTGCCAGCAGCCCCGGGGGTAATAACTATGGCTACACCTTC
.	TRBV5-4	TRBJ1-1	.	CASSLVGKTMNTEAFF	TGTGCCAGCAGCTTGGTTGGAAAAACGATGAACACTGAAGCTTTCTTT
.	TRBV2	TRBJ1-4	once	CASIKGTNEKLFF	TGTGCCAGCATTAAGGGTACTAATGAAAAACTGTTTTTT
TRBD1	TRBV9	TRBJ1-2	.	CASSVRDRASGYTF	TGTGCCAGCAGCGTCCGGGACAGGGCGAGTGGCTACACCTTC
.	TRBV6-5	TRBJ1-6	.	CASSRDKYNSPLHF	TGTGCCAGCAGCCGGGACAAGTATAATTCACCCCTCCACTTT
.	TRBV19	TRBJ1-5	.	CASTSKGTEQPQHF	TGTGCCAGTACCTCTAAAGGGACCGAACAGCCCCAGCATTTT
TRBD1	TRBV29-1	TRBJ2-1	.	CSVMGQGFNEQFF	TGCAGCGTTATGGGACAGGGATTCAATGAGCAGTTCTTC
.	TRBV27	TRBJ1-5	.	CASSLLTGVNQPQHF	TGTGCCAGCAGTTTACTTACGGGGGTAAATCAGCCCCAGCATTTT
.	TRBV20-1	TRBJ2-7	.	CSARDITEQYF	TGCAGTGCTAGAGATATAACCGAGCAGTACTTC
TRBD2	TRBV5-1	TRBJ2-1	.	CASSLDVAGSLFSYNEQFF	TGCGCCAGCAGCTTGGATGTAGCGGGCTCCTTATTCTCCTACAATGAGCAGTTCTTC
.	TRBV7-9	TRBJ1-1	many	CASNPGVGGKAEAFF	TGTGCCAGCAACCCCGGGGTAGGGGGGAAGGCTGAAGCTTTCTTT
TRBD2	TRBV7-2	TRBJ2-7	.	CASSPPGGPYEQYF	TGTGCCAGCAGCCCGCCGGGGGGTCCCTACGAGCAGTACTTC
.	TRBV6-5	TRBJ1-1	.	CASSYSTEHLNTEAFF	TGTGCCAGCAGTTACTCGACGGAGCACTTGAACACTGAAGCTTTCTTT
.	TRBV2	TRBJ1-5	.	CASSEGSSNQPQHF	TGTGCCAGCAGTGAGGGCAGTAGCAATCAGCCCCAGCATTTT
TRBD1	TRBV6-6	TRBJ1-4	.	CASSFGQGDNEKLFF	TGTGCCAGCAGTTTTGGACAGGGTGATAATGAAAAACTGTTTTTT
TRBD1	TRBV5-6	TRBJ2-7	.	CASSLDRGSPYEQYF	TGTGCCAGCAGCCTGGACAGGGGGAGTCCCTACGAGCAGTACTTC
.	TRBV7-9	TRBJ1-4	once	CASTLWGPNEKLFF	TGTGCCAGCACCTTGTGGGGCCCAAATGAAAAACTGTTTTTT